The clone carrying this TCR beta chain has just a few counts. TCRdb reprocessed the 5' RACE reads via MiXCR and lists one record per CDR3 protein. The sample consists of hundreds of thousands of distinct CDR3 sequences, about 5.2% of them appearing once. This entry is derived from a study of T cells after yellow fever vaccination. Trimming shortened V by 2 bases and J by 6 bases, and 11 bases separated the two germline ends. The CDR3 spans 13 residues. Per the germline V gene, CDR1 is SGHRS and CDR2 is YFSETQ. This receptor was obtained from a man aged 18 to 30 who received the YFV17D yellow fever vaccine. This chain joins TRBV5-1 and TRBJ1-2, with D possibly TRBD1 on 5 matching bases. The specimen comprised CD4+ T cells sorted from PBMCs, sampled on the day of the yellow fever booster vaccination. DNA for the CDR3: TGCGCCAGCAGCTTCCTCCCGACAGATGGCTACACCTTC. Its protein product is CASSFLPTDGYTF.